Following are 30 T cell receptor beta chains from one sample sequenced in a study of blood T cells in healthy people across ages (dated by TCRdb to about 2015). To prepare the library, 5' RACE was applied. Sequencing instrument: Illumina HiSeq 2500. A second PCR of about 7 to 12 cycles was performed with a sample-barcoded 5' primer and a J-beta primer mix. In TCRdb, the public reads were trimmed at Q25 with fastp and aligned with MiXCR, with productive beta chains retained. Under each unique CDR3 protein, matching rows form one entry showing the most common genes and DNA. For this sample the table gives 500,000 to 550,000 distinct CDR3 sequences, of which about 24% were detected only once. 7.5% to 9% of the sample comes from the top ten. These records were also assigned to another study, of T cells of mothers and their children.

Sequencing used blood. Receptor source: a boy aged 10-17 years in good health.

This clonotype was detected a few times. The chain has TRBV7-8 and TRBJ1-2; TRBD1 aligns across 8 bases. The CDR3 is 15 amino acids. The V gene end was trimmed by 2 bases and the J gene end by 4 bases; junction bases not matched to a gene: 6. In germline, CDR1 is SGHVS, CDR2 FQNEAQ. CDR3 nucleotide sequence: TGTGCCAGCAGCTTAAGGAGACAGGGGACCTATGGCTACACCTTC. Its translation: CASSLRRQGTYGYTF.

CDR3 in amino acids: CASSPLAGVAKNIQYF. The CDR3 coding sequence is TGTGCCAGCAGTCCGTTAGCGGGGGTGGCCAAAAACATTCAGTACTTC. The V call is TRBV28, the J call TRBJ2-4; 9 nucleotides line up with TRBD2. J lost 1 base, V lost 5 bases, and 6 bases had no gene match. CDR1 is MDHEN and CDR2 is SYDVKM in the germline V gene. The CDR3 is 16 amino acids. The complete variable domain, with remaining parts taken from reference TRBV28 and TRBJ2-4, reads DVKVTQSSRYLVKRTGEKVFLECVQDMDHENMFWYRQDPGLGLRLIYFSYDVKMKEKGDIPEGYSVSREKKERFSLILESASTNQTSMYLCASSPLAGVAKNIQYFGAGTRLSVL.

This clonotype was counted between two and nine times. This rearrangement joins TRBV19 to TRBJ2-1; TRBD2 matches at 8 bases. The CDR3 is 15 residues long. Germline CDR1 reads LNHDA; CDR2 reads SQIVND (reference sequence). Losses at the gene ends were 5 bases for V and 4 bases for J; bases not matched to a gene: 7. The DNA of the CDR3 is TGTGCCAGTAGTTTCACTAGCGGAGAATACAATGAGCAGTTCTTC. This translates into CASSFTSGEYNEQFF.

This clonotype was counted a few times. The J gene is TRBJ2-3, the V gene TRBV20-1; TRBD2 matches at 10 bases. Germline CDR1 reads DFQATT; CDR2 reads SNEGSKA (reference sequence). The CDR3 sequence is 16 residues long. The trim removed 3 bases at V and 3 bases at J, leaving 9 bases unmatched. The CDR3 DNA reads as TGCAGTGCTAGTCCCTCTAGCGGGAGTACGACAGATACGCAGTATTTT. Protein product: CSASPSSGSTTDTQYF.

This chain uses TRBV12-3 or TRBV12-4 with TRBJ2-5; 12 bases agree with TRBD2. The better agreement between TRBJ2-1 and the DNA end casts doubt on the J call. CDR3 length: 14 amino acids. In DNA, the CDR3 is TGTGCCAGCAGTCCTAGCGGGAGGGCGGCTGAGCAGTTCTTC. It codes for CASSPSGRAAEQFF.

This clonotype was picked up a small number of times. The chain combines TRBV6-2 or TRBV6-3 with TRBJ1-4; no definite D call. This CDR3 has 19 residues. The germline V gene encodes CDR1 MNHEY and CDR2 SVGEGT. Trimming took 5 bases from V and 1 from J, leaving 23 bases between them. CDR3 in amino acids: CASSGVLWASVGTNEKLFF. The CDR3 nucleotides read TGTGCCAGCAGTGGAGTCCTCTGGGCCAGTGTGGGAACTAATGAAAAACTGTTTTTT.

In DNA, the CDR3 is TGTGCCTGGAGCCCCGACGGGGGCTTGAACACTGAAGCTTTCTTT. Its translation is CAWSPDGGLNTEAFF. The chain has TRBV30 and TRBJ1-1, with D possibly matching TRBD1 (6 bases). The CDR3 has 15 residues. The germline V gene has CDR1 GTSNPN and CDR2 SVGIG (reference sequence). Trimming removed 3 bases at V and 0 bases at J, with 14 bases between.

This clonotype was counted at least ten times. This chain connects TRBV28 to TRBJ2-5, with 10 bases fitting TRBD2. With 3 bases clipped from V and 3 bases from J, the junction kept 4 bases outside the gene matches. The germline V gene has CDR1 MDHEN and CDR2 SYDVKM. The CDR3 is 15 residues long. In nucleotides, the CDR3 is TGTGCCAGCAGTTTCCTAGCGGGGGCGGAAGAGACCCAGTACTTC. Translating it yields CASSFLAGAEETQYF.

This clonotype was detected ten times or more. V gene TRBV20-1 combines with J gene TRBJ2-7; the D gene is possibly TRBD2 (6 bases). Deletions cut 6 bases from V and 0 bases from J, with 15 bases between. Germline V gene sequence: CDR1 DFQATT, CDR2 SNEGSKA (reference sequence). The CDR3 runs to 14 residues. The CDR3 loop reads CSARDSTFSYEQYF. In DNA, the CDR3 is TGCAGTGCGAGGGACTCGACCTTCTCCTACGAGCAGTACTTC.

The chain links TRBV20-1 to TRBJ1-3; possible D gene TRBD1, 5 bases. Germline loops: CDR1 DFQATT, CDR2 SNEGSKA (reference sequence). With 6 bases removed from V and 0 bases from J, the gap between germline ends came to 12 bases. The CDR3 is 14 residues long. The CDR3 region is CSALGTDSGNTIYF. CDR3 nucleotide sequence: TGCAGTGCCCTCGGGACGGACTCTGGAAACACCATATATTTT.

This clonotype came up a few times. The chain recombines TRBV3-1 with TRBJ2-5; 7 bases map to TRBD2. The CDR3 extends over 14 amino acids. CDR1 LGHDT and CDR2 YNNKEL come from the germline V gene (reference sequence). With 8 bases clipped from V and 2 bases from J, the junction kept 8 bases outside the gene matches. The CDR3 region is CASRMGGVQETQYF. For the CDR3, the DNA is TGTGCCAGCCGAATGGGAGGGGTGCAAGAGACCCAGTACTTC.

This clonotype was counted ten times or more. The chain couples TRBV7-9 to TRBJ2-5; 8 nucleotides align to TRBD1. The CDR3 totals 16 residues. Looked up from germline, CDR1 is SEHNR and CDR2 is FQNEAQ (reference sequence). V shed 5 bases, J shed 5 bases, and the junction held 13 bases outside the gene matches. In nucleotides, the CDR3 is TGTGCCAGCAGCCCTAGACAGGGGAGTATTTTGGAGACCCAGTACTTC. Residues: CASSPRQGSILETQYF. The full variable domain, completed using reference TRBV7-9 and TRBJ2-5, is DTGVSQNPRHKITKRGQNVTFRCDPISEHNRLYWYRQTLGQGPEFLTYFQNEAQLEKSRLLSDRFSAERPKGSFSTLEIQRTEQGDSAMYLCASSPRQGSILETQYFGPGTRLLVL.

The J gene is TRBJ1-2, the V gene TRBV20-1; tentative D call: TRBD1 (6 bases). Trimming pared 0 bases from V and 7 bases from J, leaving 12 bases between. The germline CDR1 and CDR2 sequences are DFQATT and SNEGSKA (reference sequence). CDR3 length: 13 residues. CDR3 amino acids: CSARDGGGPGYTF. The CDR3 coding sequence is TGCAGTGCTAGAGATGGAGGGGGGCCTGGCTACACCTTC.

The chain is built from TRBV28 and TRBJ2-5; weak D call: TRBD1 (6 bases). There are 12 residues in the CDR3. Germline CDR1 is MDHEN and CDR2 is SYDVKM. V lost 5 bases and J lost 14, with 18 bases in between. Written as DNA, the CDR3 is TGTGCCAGCAGTCTTACGACAGGACCAAATTACTTC. Translation: CASSLTTGPNYF.

This chain uses TRBV28 with TRBJ1-5; TRBD1 might be the D (6 bases). Germline-derived CDR1 and CDR2 are MDHEN and SYDVKM. This CDR3 comprises 15 residues. Trimming left V 11 bases short and J 0 bases short, with 17 bases between. Here the CDR3 DNA reads TGTGCCGGACGCGATACAGGGAATAGCAATCAGCCCCAGCATTTT. It is translated as CAGRDTGNSNQPQHF. Together with reference TRBV28 and TRBJ1-5, the CDR3 gives the full variable domain: DVKVTQSSRYLVKRTGEKVFLECVQDMDHENMFWYRQDPGLGLRLIYFSYDVKMKEKGDIPEGYSVSREKKERFSLILESASTNQTSMYLCAGRDTGNSNQPQHFGDGTRLSIL.

In DNA, the CDR3 is TGTGCCAGCACCTATGGGACAGGGGATCGCGAGCAGTACTTC. This sequence encodes CASTYGTGDREQYF. V and J are TRBV28 and TRBJ2-7, with 10 nucleotides matching TRBD1. CDR1 MDHEN and CDR2 SYDVKM come from the germline V gene. V lost 7 bases and J lost 6; bases outside the gene matches: 9. The CDR3 sequence is 14 residues long. Supplemented by reference TRBV28 and TRBJ2-7, the full variable domain reads DVKVTQSSRYLVKRTGEKVFLECVQDMDHENMFWYRQDPGLGLRLIYFSYDVKMKEKGDIPEGYSVSREKKERFSLILESASTNQTSMYLCASTYGTGDREQYFGPGTRLTVT.

This chain connects TRBV29-1 to TRBJ2-1, with 8 bases that match TRBD1. This CDR3 comprises 10 residues. The germline V gene encodes CDR1 SQVTM and CDR2 ANQGSEA. V lost 6 bases to trimming and J lost 13 bases; unmatched junction nucleotides: 5. Here the CDR3 DNA reads TGCAGCGTCATCGGGACAGGACAGTTCTTC. It codes for CSVIGTGQFF.

The chain links TRBV25-1 to TRBJ1-5; 8 bases align to TRBD1. The germline V gene has CDR1 MGHDK and CDR2 SYGVNS. V lost 7 bases, J lost 7 bases, and 3 bases stayed unmatched. The length of the CDR3 is 12 residues. The CDR3 coding sequence is TGTGCCAGCACGACAGGGGCGCAGCCCCAGCATTTT. Its protein is CASTTGAQPQHF.

This chain joins TRBV7-2 and TRBJ2-1; D is undetermined. The germline V gene encodes CDR1 SGHTA and CDR2 FQGNSA. The CDR3 is 15 residues long. Trimming took off 7 bases at V and 0 bases at J, with 13 bases between the two ends. The DNA for the CDR3 is TGTGCCAGCATCCATGGGCAAAGCTCCTACAATGAGCAGTTCTTC. This gives the protein CASIHGQSSYNEQFF.

The sample holds a few counts of this clonotype. Germline is not matched at one junction end, which may reflect a read error. The chain uses TRBV20-1 and TRBJ1-3; D is undetermined. Germline assignment: CDR1 DFQATT and CDR2 SNEGSKA (reference sequence). There are 16 residues in the CDR3. The CDR3 spells CSARDGRSPSGNTIYF. CDR3 bases: TGCAGCGCTAGAGACGGCCGCAGCCCCTCTGGAAACACCATATATTTT.

This clonotype was detected many times. The rearrangement joins TRBV5-1 to TRBJ1-2; D is unresolved. Trimming took off 4 bases at V and 2 bases at J, with 18 bases between the two ends. CDR3 length: 16 amino acids. Germline V lookup: CDR1 SGHRS, CDR2 YFSETQ. The CDR3 is CASSLSPFTANYGYTF. Here the CDR3 DNA reads TGCGCCAGCAGCCTTTCCCCCTTTACGGCGAACTATGGCTACACCTTC.

This clonotype turned up a few times. The chain uses TRBV6-1 and TRBJ2-5; D perhaps matches TRBD1 (6 bases). Trimming removed 4 bases at V and 4 bases at J, with 13 bases between. The CDR3 length is 14 residues. Germline V gene sequence: CDR1 MNHNS, CDR2 SASEGT. Written as DNA, the CDR3 is TGTGCCAGCAGTGTTCCTGACAGGAGAGAGACCCAGTACTTC. It yields the protein CASSVPDRRETQYF.

V usage is TRBV9 and J usage is TRBJ2-3, with TRBD1 matching 7 bases. The germline CDR1 and CDR2 sequences are SGDLS and YYNGEE. This CDR3 contains 13 residues. The J segment lost 6 bases and the V segment lost 4 bases, leaving 5 bases of the junction unmatched. The DNA for the CDR3 is TGTGCCAGCAGCACAGGGGTGTGGGATACGCAGTATTTT. Protein sequence: CASSTGVWDTQYF.

Written as DNA, the CDR3 is TGTGCCAGCAGCCGGACAGGGGCCGAAAAACTGTTTTTT. Translation gives CASSRTGAEKLFF. The chain combines TRBV7-2 with TRBJ1-4; 9 nucleotides line up with TRBD1. CDR3 length equals 13 residues. CDR1 is SGHTA and CDR2 is FQGNSA in the germline V gene. V trimming: 5 bases; J trimming: 8 bases; junction bases outside the gene matches: 3.

CDR3 region: CASSNPSGQGTGEAFF. CDR3 DNA sequence: TGCGCCAGCAGCAATCCATCCGGACAGGGTACGGGTGAAGCTTTCTTT. V is TRBV5-1 and J is TRBJ1-1, with 8 bases aligning to TRBD1. This CDR3 has 16 residues. Losses at the gene ends were 4 bases for V and 7 bases for J; bases not matched to a gene: 15. CDR1 and CDR2 from the germline V gene are SGHRS and YFSETQ.

V and J are TRBV7-9 and TRBJ2-3; 7 nucleotides line up with TRBD1. V was pared by 3 bases and J by 1 base, with 4 bases of the junction left unmatched. The length of the CDR3 is 15 residues. The germline V gene encodes CDR1 SEHNR and CDR2 FQNEAQ (reference sequence). The CDR3 is CASSLNRGGTDTQYF. As DNA, the CDR3 is TGTGCCAGCAGCTTGAACAGGGGTGGCACAGATACGCAGTATTTT.

The gene calls are TRBV7-2 and TRBJ1-2; possibly TRBD1 for D (5 bases). The CDR3 totals 17 residues. Between the trimmed V and J ends, which lost 5 bases and 4 bases, there was a span of 23 bases. Germline-derived CDR1 and CDR2 are SGHTA and FQGNSA. Here the CDR3 DNA reads TGTGCCAGCAGCCAGGGCGGCGGAAGCGTTAGCGGCTATGGCTACACCTTC. Amino acids: CASSQGGGSVSGYGYTF. Supplemented by reference TRBV7-2 and TRBJ1-2, the full variable domain reads GAGVSQSPSNKVTEKGKDVELRCDPISGHTALYWYRQSLGQGLEFLIYFQGNSAPDKSGLPSDRFSAERTGGSVSTLTIQRTQQEDSAVYLCASSQGGGSVSGYGYTFGSGTRLTVV.

There are many counts of this clonotype. This rearrangement joins TRBV7-2 to TRBJ2-7; the D is unclear. Germline CDR1 is SGHTA and CDR2 is FQGNSA. Trimming removed 0 bases from V and 3 bases from J, with 3 bases in between. This CDR3 comprises 12 residues. CDR3 residues: CASSLALYEQYF. Here the CDR3 DNA reads TGTGCCAGCAGCTTAGCGCTCTACGAGCAGTACTTC.

This clonotype was counted only a few times. The chain links TRBV4-3 to TRBJ2-5; tentative D call: TRBD1 (6 bases). The J call may not be correct, given that the DNA end is closer to TRBJ2-7. CDR3 size: 15 residues. The germline V gene encodes CDR1 LGHNA and CDR2 YSLEER. The CDR3 DNA reads TGCGCCAGCAGCCAAGAGTGGACAGCCTCCTACGAGCAGTACTTC. Its translation: CASSQEWTASYEQYF.

This clonotype was picked up a small number of times. The chain joins TRBV5-1 to TRBJ2-5; 11 nucleotides line up with TRBD2. Germline V gene data show CDR1 as SGHRS and CDR2 as YFSETQ. Trimming cost V 3 bases and J 7 bases; bases outside gene matches: 11. The CDR3 has 16 residues. CDR3 DNA: TGCGCCAGCAGCTCGTCCGGGACTAGCGGTCTACGGACCCAGTACTTC. The encoded protein is CASSSSGTSGLRTQYF.